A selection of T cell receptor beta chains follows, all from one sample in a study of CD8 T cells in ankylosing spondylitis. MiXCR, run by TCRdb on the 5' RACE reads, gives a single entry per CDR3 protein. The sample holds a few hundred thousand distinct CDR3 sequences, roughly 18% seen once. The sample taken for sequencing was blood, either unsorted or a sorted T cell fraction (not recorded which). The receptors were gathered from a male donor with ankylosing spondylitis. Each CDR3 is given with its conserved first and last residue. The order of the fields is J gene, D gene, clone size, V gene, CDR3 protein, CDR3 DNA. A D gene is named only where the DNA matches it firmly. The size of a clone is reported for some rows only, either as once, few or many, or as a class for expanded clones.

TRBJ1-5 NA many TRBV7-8 CASSSTGVSNQPQHF TGTGCCAGCAGCTCAACCGGGGTTAGCAATCAGCCCCAGCATTTT
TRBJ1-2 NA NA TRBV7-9 CASSPVGRGYTF TGTGCCAGCAGCCCCGTCGGGAGGGGCTACACCTTC
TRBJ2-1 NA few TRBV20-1 CSAGRGSTYNEQFF TGCAGTGCGGGTAGGGGGTCAACCTACAATGAGCAGTTCTTC
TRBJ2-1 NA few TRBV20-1 CSAREAGSSYNEQFF TGCAGTGCTAGGGAGGCGGGTAGCTCCTACAATGAGCAGTTCTTC
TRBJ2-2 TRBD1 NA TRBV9 CASSVGAGQGNTVELFF TGTGCCAGCAGCGTAGGCGCCGGACAGGGCAACACCGTGGAGCTGTTTTTT
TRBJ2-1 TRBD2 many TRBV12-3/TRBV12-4 CASSRLALSSYNEQFF TGTGCCAGCAGTCGACTAGCCCTGAGCTCCTACAATGAGCAGTTCTTC
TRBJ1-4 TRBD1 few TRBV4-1 CASSQDDRRTGNEKLFF TGCGCCAGCAGCCAAGATGACCGCCGGACAGGGAATGAAAAACTGTTTTTT
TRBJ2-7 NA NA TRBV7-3 CASSATGFREQYF TGTGCCAGCAGCGCCACAGGGTTCCGGGAGCAGTACTTC
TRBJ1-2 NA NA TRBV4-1 CASSQVVSTIQNYGYTF TGCGCCAGCAGCCAAGTGGTGTCGACAATACAAAACTATGGCTACACCTTC
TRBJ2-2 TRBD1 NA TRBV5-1 CASTVDRVNTGELFF TGCGCCAGCACCGTGGACAGGGTGAACACCGGGGAGCTGTTTTTT
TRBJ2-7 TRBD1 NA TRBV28 CASSRPGTGTYEQYF TGTGCCAGCAGCCGTCCCGGGACAGGGACTTACGAGCAGTACTTC
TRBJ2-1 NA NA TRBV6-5 CASSYSGLNNEQFF TGTGCCAGCAGTTACTCGGGCCTAAACAATGAGCAGTTCTTC
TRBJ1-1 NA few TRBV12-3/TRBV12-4 CASSLDLNTEAFF TGTGCCAGCAGTTTAGACTTGAACACTGAAGCTTTCTTT
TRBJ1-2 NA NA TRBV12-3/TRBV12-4 CASSPGITNYGYTF TGTGCCAGCAGTCCAGGGATCACTAACTATGGCTACACCTTC
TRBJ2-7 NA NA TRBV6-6 CASRRSDHEQYF TGTGCCAGTCGGAGATCTGACCACGAGCAGTACTTC
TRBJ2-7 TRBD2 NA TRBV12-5 CASGPSREEQCF TGTGCTAGTGGCCCTTCGCGGGAGGAGCAGTGCTTC
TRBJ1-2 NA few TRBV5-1 CASSLRQQNYGYTF TGCGCCAGCAGCTTGCGACAGCAAAACTATGGCTACACCTTC
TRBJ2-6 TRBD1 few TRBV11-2 CASSLRSQGVSGANVLTF TGTGCCAGCAGCTTGAGGAGTCAGGGGGTCTCTGGGGCCAACGTCCTGACTTTC